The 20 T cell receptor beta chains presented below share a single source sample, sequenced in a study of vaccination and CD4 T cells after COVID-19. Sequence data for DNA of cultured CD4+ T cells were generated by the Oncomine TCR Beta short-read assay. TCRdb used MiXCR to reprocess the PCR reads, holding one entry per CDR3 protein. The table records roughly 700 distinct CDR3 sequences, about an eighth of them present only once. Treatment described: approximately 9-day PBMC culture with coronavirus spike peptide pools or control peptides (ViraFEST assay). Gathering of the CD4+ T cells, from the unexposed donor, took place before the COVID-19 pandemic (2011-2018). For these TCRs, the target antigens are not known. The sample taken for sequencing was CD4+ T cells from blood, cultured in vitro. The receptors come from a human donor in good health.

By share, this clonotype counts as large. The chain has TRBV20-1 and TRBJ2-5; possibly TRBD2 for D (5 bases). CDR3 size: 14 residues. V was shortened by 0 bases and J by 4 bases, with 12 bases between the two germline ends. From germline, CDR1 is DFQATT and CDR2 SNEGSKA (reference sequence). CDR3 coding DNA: TGCAGTGCTAGAGACCCAGAGGGTTTAGAGACCCAGTACTTC. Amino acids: CSARDPEGLETQYF.

The CDR3 sequence is CASSPFHSSYEQYF. In nucleotides, the CDR3 is TGTGCCAGCTCACCATTCCACAGCTCCTACGAGCAGTACTTC. The chain recombines TRBV18 with TRBJ2-7; D gene uncertain. Per the germline V gene, CDR1 is KGHSH and CDR2 is LQKENI. Trimming took 2 bases from V and 0 from J, leaving 8 bases between them. The CDR3 length is 14 residues.

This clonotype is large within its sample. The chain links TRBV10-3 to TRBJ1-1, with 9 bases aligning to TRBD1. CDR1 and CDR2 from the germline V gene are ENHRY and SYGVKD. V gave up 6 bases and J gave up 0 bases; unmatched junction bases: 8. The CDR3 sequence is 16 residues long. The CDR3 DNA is TGTGCCATCAGGGGACCGGGACAGGGAATGAACACTGAAGCTTTCTTT. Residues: CAIRGPGQGMNTEAFF.

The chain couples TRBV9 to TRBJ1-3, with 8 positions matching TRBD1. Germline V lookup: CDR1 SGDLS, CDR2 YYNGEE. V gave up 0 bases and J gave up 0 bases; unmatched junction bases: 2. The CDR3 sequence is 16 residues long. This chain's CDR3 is CASSVEQGVSGNTIYF. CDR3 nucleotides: TGTGCCAGCAGCGTAGAACAGGGGGTCTCTGGAAACACCATATATTTT.

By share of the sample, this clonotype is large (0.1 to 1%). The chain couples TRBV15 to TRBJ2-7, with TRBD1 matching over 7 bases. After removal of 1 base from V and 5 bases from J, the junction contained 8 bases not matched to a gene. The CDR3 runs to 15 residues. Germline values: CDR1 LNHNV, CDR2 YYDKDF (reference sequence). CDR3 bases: TGTGCCACCAGCAGAGTCAAAGGGGGCGCGGACGAGCAGTACTTC. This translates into CATSRVKGGADEQYF. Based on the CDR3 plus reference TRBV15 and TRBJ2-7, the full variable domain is DAMVIQNPRYQVTQFGKPVTLSCSQTLNHNVMYWYQQKSSQAPKLLFHYYDKDFNNEADTPDNFQSRRPNTSFCFLDIRSPGLGDTAMYLCATSRVKGGADEQYFGPGTRLTVT.

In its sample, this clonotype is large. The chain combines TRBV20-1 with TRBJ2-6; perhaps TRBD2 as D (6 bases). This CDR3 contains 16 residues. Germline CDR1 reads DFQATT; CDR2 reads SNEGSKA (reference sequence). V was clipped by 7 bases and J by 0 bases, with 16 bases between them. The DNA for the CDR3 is TGCAGTGGCCAGTACCGGGGACTCTCTGGGGCCAACGTCCTGACTTTC. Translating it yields CSGQYRGLSGANVLTF.

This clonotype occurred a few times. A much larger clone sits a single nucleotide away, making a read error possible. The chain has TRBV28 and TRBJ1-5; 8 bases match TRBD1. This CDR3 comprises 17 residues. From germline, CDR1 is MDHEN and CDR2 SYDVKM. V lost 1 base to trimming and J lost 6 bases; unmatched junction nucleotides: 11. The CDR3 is CASSLSGGNYNCQPQHF. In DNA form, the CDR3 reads TGTGCCAGCAGTTTATCAGGGGGCAACTACAATTGTCAGCCCCAGCATTTT.

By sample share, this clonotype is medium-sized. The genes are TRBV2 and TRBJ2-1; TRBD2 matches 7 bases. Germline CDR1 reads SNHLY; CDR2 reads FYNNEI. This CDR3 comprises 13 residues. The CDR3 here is CGGGRSSYNEQFF. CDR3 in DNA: TGTGGGGGGGGTCGCAGCTCCTACAATGAGCAGTTCTTC.

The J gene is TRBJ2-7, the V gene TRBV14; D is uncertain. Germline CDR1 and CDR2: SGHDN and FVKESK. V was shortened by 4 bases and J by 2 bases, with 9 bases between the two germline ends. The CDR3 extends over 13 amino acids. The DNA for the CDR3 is TGTGCCAGCAGCCGTGCAGACGCCTACGAGCAGTACTTC. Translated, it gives CASSRADAYEQYF. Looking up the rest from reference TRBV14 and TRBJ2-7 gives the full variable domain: EAGVTQFPSHSVIEKGQTVTLRCDPISGHDNLYWYRRVMGKEIKFLLHFVKESKQDESGMPNNRFLAERTGGTYSTLKVQPAELEDSGVYFCASSRADAYEQYFGPGTRLTVT.

The CDR3 reads CASSSHSGQAMNTEAFF. CDR3 sequence (DNA): TGCGCCAGCAGCTCACACTCGGGACAGGCTATGAACACTGAAGCTTTCTTT. V gene TRBV5-1 combines with J gene TRBJ1-1; TRBD1 agrees at 8 bases. V lost 3 bases and J lost 0; bases outside the gene matches: 10. The CDR3 is 17 residues long. The germline V gene encodes CDR1 SGHRS and CDR2 YFSETQ.

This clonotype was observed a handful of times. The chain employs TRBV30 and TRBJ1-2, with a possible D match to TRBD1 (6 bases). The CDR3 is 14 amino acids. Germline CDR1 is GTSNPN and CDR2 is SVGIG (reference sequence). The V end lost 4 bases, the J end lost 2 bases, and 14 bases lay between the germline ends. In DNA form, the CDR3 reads TGTGCCTGGACCACCGGCCAGGGGAACTATGGCTACACCTTC. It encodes CAWTTGQGNYGYTF. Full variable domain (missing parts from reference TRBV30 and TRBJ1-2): SQTIHQWPATLVQPVGSPLSLECTVEGTSNPNLYWYRQAAGRGLQLLFYSVGIGQISSEVPQNLSASRPQDRQFILSSKKLLLSDSGFYLCAWTTGQGNYGYTFGSGTRLTVV.

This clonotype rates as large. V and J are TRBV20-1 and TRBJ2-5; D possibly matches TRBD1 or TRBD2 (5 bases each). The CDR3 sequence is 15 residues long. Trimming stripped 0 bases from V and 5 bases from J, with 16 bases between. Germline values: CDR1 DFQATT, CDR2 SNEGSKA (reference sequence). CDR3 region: CSARDLGDPGETQYF. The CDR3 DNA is TGCAGTGCTAGAGATCTGGGGGATCCAGGGGAGACCCAGTACTTC.

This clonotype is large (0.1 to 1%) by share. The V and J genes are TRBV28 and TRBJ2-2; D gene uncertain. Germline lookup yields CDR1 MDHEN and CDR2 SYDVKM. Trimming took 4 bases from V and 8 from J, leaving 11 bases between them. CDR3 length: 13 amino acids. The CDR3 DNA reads TGTGCCAGCAGTTCCCGTGGTATAGGGGAGCTGTTTTTT. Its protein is CASSSRGIGELFF.

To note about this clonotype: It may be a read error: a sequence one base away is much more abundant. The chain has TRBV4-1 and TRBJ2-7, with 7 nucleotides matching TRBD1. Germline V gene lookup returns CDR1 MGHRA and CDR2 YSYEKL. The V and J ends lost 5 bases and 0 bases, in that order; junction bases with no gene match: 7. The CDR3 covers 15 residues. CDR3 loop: CASSWQQGYSYEQYF. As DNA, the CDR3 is TGCGCCAGCAGCTGGCAACAGGGGTACTCCTACGAGCAGTACTTC.

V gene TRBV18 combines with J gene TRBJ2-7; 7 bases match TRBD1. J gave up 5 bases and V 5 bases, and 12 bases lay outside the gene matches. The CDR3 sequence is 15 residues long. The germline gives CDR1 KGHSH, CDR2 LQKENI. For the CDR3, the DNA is TGTGCCAGCTCATCTACTGGACAGGCCGCGAACGAGCAGTACTTC. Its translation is CASSSTGQAANEQYF.

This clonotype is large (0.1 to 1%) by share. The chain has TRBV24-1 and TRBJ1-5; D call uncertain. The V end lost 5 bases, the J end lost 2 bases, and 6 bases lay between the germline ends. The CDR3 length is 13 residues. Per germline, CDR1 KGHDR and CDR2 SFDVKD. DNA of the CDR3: TGTGCCACCAGTGTAAGGGGCAATCAGCCCCAGCATTTT. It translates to CATSVRGNQPQHF.

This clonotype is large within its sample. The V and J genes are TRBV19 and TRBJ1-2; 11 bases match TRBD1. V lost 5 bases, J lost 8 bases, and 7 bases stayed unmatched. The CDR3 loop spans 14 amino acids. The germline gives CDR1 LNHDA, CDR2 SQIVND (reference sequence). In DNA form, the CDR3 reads TGTGCCAGTAGTTCCTGGACAGGGGGCGCGGGCTACACCTTC. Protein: CASSSWTGGAGYTF.

The CDR3 region is CASSENRPLHF. The CDR3 nucleotides read TGTGCCAGCAGTGAAAACCGGCCCCTCCACTTT. The J gene is TRBJ1-6, the V gene TRBV6-1; D gene unclear. V shed 2 bases and J shed 13 bases, with 6 bases lying between them. CDR3 size: 11 residues. The germline V gene encodes CDR1 MNHNS and CDR2 SASEGT.

In nucleotides, the CDR3 is TGTGCCAGCAGAGTCCAAAGGTGGGCGGGAGGAGCCGGGGAGCTGTTTTTT. It codes for CASRVQRWAGGAGELFF. This rearrangement joins TRBV6-1 to TRBJ2-2, with TRBD2 matching over 8 bases. Germline lookup yields CDR1 MNHNS and CDR2 SASEGT. The CDR3 runs to 17 residues. V was pared by 6 bases and J by 6 bases, with 15 bases of the junction left unmatched.

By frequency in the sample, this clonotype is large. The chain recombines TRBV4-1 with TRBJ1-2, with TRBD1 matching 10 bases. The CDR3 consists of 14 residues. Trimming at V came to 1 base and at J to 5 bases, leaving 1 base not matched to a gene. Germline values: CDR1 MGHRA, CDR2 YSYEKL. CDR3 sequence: CASSQGTGGYGYTF. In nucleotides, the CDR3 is TGCGCCAGCAGCCAAGGGACAGGGGGATATGGCTACACCTTC.